Presented here are 10 T cell receptor beta chains from one specimen sequenced in a study of shared clonotypes between healthy human individuals. Here immunoSEQ multiplex PCR was the method, and the copy in TCRdb shows in-frame clones only, minus some. The data contain about 1 million clones, about 76% of them singletons. Sequenced: memory CD4+ T cells sorted from blood. Documented subset: CD45RA-negative fraction. These TCRs come from a man younger than 30 in good health.

This clone was observed at least ten times. This chain joins TRBV5-1 and TRBJ1-5, with D possibly matching TRBD1 (6 bases). Deletions cut 4 bases from V and 7 bases from J, with 15 bases between. Looked up from germline, CDR1 is SGHRS and CDR2 is YFSETQ. The CDR3 loop spans 14 amino acids. CDR3 coding DNA: TGCGCCAGCAGCGCGGGAGGGGGGGAACAGCCCCAGCATTTT. This codes for CASSAGGGEQPQHF.

This clone was counted only a few times. The CDR3 sequence: CASSLYGQRLNTEAFF. CDR3 nucleotide sequence: TGTGCCAGCAGCTTATACGGACAGAGACTGAACACTGAAGCTTTCTTT. The chain couples TRBV5-4 to TRBJ1-1; D may be TRBD1 (6 bases). The V gene lost 2 bases and the J gene lost 0 bases, with 14 bases spanning the gap. This CDR3 comprises 16 residues. Germline-derived CDR1 and CDR2 are SGHNT and YYREEE (reference sequence).

The V and J genes are TRBV18 and TRBJ1-1; 8 positions agree with TRBD1. There are 17 residues in the CDR3. V trimming: 2 bases; J trimming: 4 bases; junction bases outside the gene matches: 12. Germline V lookup: CDR1 KGHSH, CDR2 LQKENI. The CDR3 DNA is TGTGCCAGCTCACCAATCTTCCAGGGGGCGGGTGGCACTGAAGCTTTCTTT. Its protein product is CASSPIFQGAGGTEAFF.

The sample holds a few counts of this clone. This chain joins TRBV25-1 and TRBJ2-1; D uncertain. CDR3 size: 11 residues. Trimming pared 4 bases from V and 8 bases from J, leaving 6 bases between. Germline V gene sequence: CDR1 MGHDK, CDR2 SYGVNS. CDR3 DNA: TGTGCCAGCAGTGCGAGCTATGAGCAGTTCTTC. Translating it yields CASSASYEQFF.

This chain uses TRBV7-9 with TRBJ1-2, with D possibly being TRBD1 (5 bases). CDR1 SEHNR and CDR2 FQNEAQ come from the germline V gene (reference sequence). The V end lost 5 bases, the J end lost 3 bases, and 13 bases lay between the germline ends. This CDR3 has 14 amino acids. CDR3 sequence (DNA): TGTGCCAGCAGCCCGGTGGCACAGGACTATGGCTACACCTTC. Amino acids: CASSPVAQDYGYTF.

This chain joins TRBV28 and TRBJ2-3, with D maybe TRBD2 (7 bases). CDR3 length: 14 residues. Germline assignment: CDR1 MDHEN and CDR2 SYDVKM. Trimming pared 5 bases from V and 3 bases from J, leaving 12 bases between. For the CDR3, the DNA is TGTGCCAGCAGTAAGGGGGGGATAACAGATACGCAGTATTTT. It codes for CASSKGGITDTQYF.

This clone was counted a single time. Given a much more abundant clone one base away, this may be a read error. Other DNA sequences in the same sample also yield this CDR3. This chain uses TRBV18 with TRBJ2-5, with D hard to call. CDR3 length: 11 amino acids. V lost 5 bases, J lost 2 bases, and 3 bases lay in between. Germline V gene sequence: CDR1 KGHSH, CDR2 LQKENI. CDR3 region: CASSTQETQYF. CDR3 in DNA: TGTGCCAGCTCAACACAAGAGACCCAGTACTTC.

The V gene is TRBV18, the J gene TRBJ2-5; 13 bases fit TRBD2. This CDR3 has 16 amino acids. The trim removed 3 bases at V and 4 bases at J, leaving 5 bases unmatched. Germline V gene data show CDR1 as KGHSH and CDR2 as LQKENI. Here the CDR3 DNA reads TGTGCCAGCTCACCCCCGGGACTAGCGGGACCAGAGACCCAGTACTTC. Translating gives CASSPPGLAGPETQYF.

The chain couples TRBV5-1 to TRBJ2-3, with TRBD1 as a possible D gene (6 bases). Germline V gene lookup returns CDR1 SGHRS and CDR2 YFSETQ. Deletions cut 6 bases from V and 2 bases from J, with 19 bases between. The CDR3 contains 16 residues. The CDR3 protein is CASTIQGLWATDTQYF. CDR3 nucleotide sequence: TGCGCCAGCACTATACAGGGATTATGGGCCACAGATACGCAGTATTTT.

V and J are TRBV10-3 and TRBJ2-7; 10 bases are a match to TRBD1. V lost 10 bases to trimming and J lost 5 bases; unmatched junction nucleotides: 5. The length of the CDR3 is 12 residues. Germline loops: CDR1 ENHRY, CDR2 SYGVKD. The CDR3 here is CATGTGDNEQYF. The CDR3 DNA sequence: TGTGCCACTGGGACAGGGGATAACGAGCAGTACTTC.